The 13 T cell receptor beta chains below were found in one sample sequenced in a study of control samples from healthy donors and cancer patients. Only in-frame clones appear in the TCRdb table, and some are missing; sequencing was by immunoSEQ multiplex PCR. The sample holds approximately 82,000 clones, around 94% seen once. The sequencing input was blood. These receptors all stem from a woman between 18 and 29 years old in good health.

A single count supports this clone. This chain joins TRBV28 and TRBJ2-7; D possibly matches TRBD1 or TRBD2 (6 bases each). Germline CDR1 and CDR2: MDHEN and SYDVKM. Trimming shortened V by 7 bases and J by 4 bases, and 26 bases separated the two germline ends. This CDR3 contains 17 residues. The CDR3 nucleotides read TGTGCCAGCACACCCCCGCGGTTGGGGGGCACCAGATACGAGCAGTACTTC. This encodes CASTPPRLGGTRYEQYF.

The chain combines TRBV28 with TRBJ1-4; tentatively, D is TRBD1 (6 bases). The CDR3 contains 18 residues. The V end was cut by 5 bases, the J end by 4 bases, with 23 bases between. Germline V gene sequence: CDR1 MDHEN, CDR2 SYDVKM. The CDR3 DNA reads as TGTGCCAGCAGTCGCCTACCGGAGAACAGGGCCCTTAATGAAAAACTGTTTTTT. Translated, it gives CASSRLPENRALNEKLFF. Looking up the rest from reference TRBV28 and TRBJ1-4 gives the full variable domain: DVKVTQSSRYLVKRTGEKVFLECVQDMDHENMFWYRQDPGLGLRLIYFSYDVKMKEKGDIPEGYSVSREKKERFSLILESASTNQTSMYLCASSRLPENRALNEKLFFGSGTQLSVL.

This sequence joins TRBV5-6 and TRBJ1-6, with D hard to call. CDR1 is SGHDT, CDR2 YYEEEE, per germline. The CDR3 sequence is 15 residues long. Trimming left V 4 bases short and J 9 bases short, with 17 bases between. The DNA of the CDR3 is TGTGCCAGCAGCCCGGGGTACCGGGCGAGTTCACCCCTCCACTTT. Protein sequence: CASSPGYRASSPLHF.

The chain has TRBV7-2 and TRBJ1-5, with D possibly matching TRBD1 (6 bases). The V gene's germline CDR1 is SGHTA and CDR2 FQGNSA. Trimming took off 0 bases at V and 7 bases at J, with 7 bases between the two ends. The CDR3 consists of 13 residues. The CDR3 DNA sequence: TGTGCCAGCAGCTTAGCCGGGGGCCAGCCCCAGCATTTT. Translating gives CASSLAGGQPQHF. Looking up the rest from reference TRBV7-2 and TRBJ1-5 gives the full variable domain: GAGVSQSPSNKVTEKGKDVELRCDPISGHTALYWYRQSLGQGLEFLIYFQGNSAPDKSGLPSDRFSAERTGGSVSTLTIQRTQQEDSAVYLCASSLAGGQPQHFGDGTRLSIL.

The rearrangement joins TRBV6-5 to TRBJ1-5; 7 bases align to TRBD1. This CDR3 is 15 amino acids long. V was clipped by 8 bases and J by 4 bases; unmatched bases: 11. Germline loops: CDR1 MNHEY, CDR2 SVGAGI. Written as DNA, the CDR3 is TGTGCCAGCCGACCCGGGGGGACAGCAAATCAGCCCCAGCATTTT. It translates to CASRPGGTANQPQHF.

The chain couples TRBV11-2 to TRBJ2-2; the match to TRBD1 covers 9 bases. This CDR3 has 17 amino acids. CDR1 is SGHAT and CDR2 is FQNNGV in the germline V gene. The V gene end was trimmed by 4 bases and the J gene end by 4 bases; junction bases not matched to a gene: 10. The CDR3 loop reads CASSSNPDRGRTGELFF. The CDR3 DNA follows: TGTGCCAGCAGCTCCAATCCGGACAGGGGACGCACCGGGGAGCTGTTTTTT.

This clone was found a few times. J is TRBJ2-5 and V is TRBV19; no definite D call. Trimming removed 4 bases at V and 4 bases at J, with 16 bases between. The germline CDR1 and CDR2 sequences are LNHDA and SQIVND (reference sequence). The CDR3 contains 15 residues. The CDR3 DNA sequence: TGTGCCAGTAGTAAAGCGAGAAACTTCCCAGAGACCCAGTACTTC. This codes for CASSKARNFPETQYF.

This chain links TRBV28 with TRBJ1-6; 12 nucleotides align to TRBD1. CDR1 and CDR2 from the germline V gene are MDHEN and SYDVKM. Unmatched junction bases numbered 12, after V lost 4 bases and J lost 2 bases. The CDR3 extends over 20 amino acids. CDR3 nucleotides: TGTGCCAGCAGTTCCACCGGGACAGGGGGCTTGCAGGCCTATAATTCACCCCTCCACTTT. This sequence encodes CASSSTGTGGLQAYNSPLHF.

This chain connects TRBV18 to TRBJ2-3; D is possibly TRBD1 (6 bases). Germline CDR1 reads KGHSH; CDR2 reads LQKENI. Trimming left V 4 bases short and J 1 base short, with 12 bases between. The CDR3 consists of 15 residues. The CDR3 DNA is TGTGCCAGCTCACTTCCGGGACAACGCACAGATACGCAGTATTTT. Encoded protein: CASSLPGQRTDTQYF.

This clone was detected once. The chain is built from TRBV25-1 and TRBJ2-3, with TRBD1 matching over 7 bases. Germline V lookup: CDR1 MGHDK, CDR2 SYGVNS. CDR3 length: 13 amino acids. The J segment lost 5 bases and the V segment lost 4 bases, leaving 3 bases of the junction unmatched. CDR3 in DNA: TGTGCCAGCAGTGGAGACAGGGTAGATACGCAGTATTTT. It yields the protein CASSGDRVDTQYF.

The chain is built from TRBV11-2 and TRBJ2-6; the D is unclear. Per germline, CDR1 SGHAT and CDR2 FQNNGV. CDR3 length: 14 residues. Trimming removed 2 bases from V and 1 base from J, with 3 bases in between. The CDR3 reads CASSLTSGANVLTF. The CDR3 region has the DNA TGTGCCAGCAGCTTAACTTCTGGGGCCAACGTCCTGACTTTC.

DNA for the CDR3: TGTGCCAGCAGTAGCCGGACAGGGGGACTCACAGATACGCAGTATTTT. It yields the protein CASSSRTGGLTDTQYF. The chain has TRBV11-3 and TRBJ2-3; 10 bases map to TRBD1. CDR1 and CDR2 from the germline V gene are SGHNT and YENEEA. The trim removed 6 bases at V and 2 bases at J, leaving 8 bases unmatched. This CDR3 comprises 16 residues.

V usage is TRBV6-1 and J usage is TRBJ1-2; D is perhaps TRBD1 (5 bases). Between the trimmed V and J ends, which lost 2 bases and 8 bases, there was a span of 15 bases. CDR3 length: 14 amino acids. Looked up from germline, CDR1 is MNHNS and CDR2 is SASEGT. In DNA form, the CDR3 reads TGTGCCAGCAGTGAATTATCAAGGGGTCGGGGCTACACCTTC. Amino acid sequence: CASSELSRGRGYTF.